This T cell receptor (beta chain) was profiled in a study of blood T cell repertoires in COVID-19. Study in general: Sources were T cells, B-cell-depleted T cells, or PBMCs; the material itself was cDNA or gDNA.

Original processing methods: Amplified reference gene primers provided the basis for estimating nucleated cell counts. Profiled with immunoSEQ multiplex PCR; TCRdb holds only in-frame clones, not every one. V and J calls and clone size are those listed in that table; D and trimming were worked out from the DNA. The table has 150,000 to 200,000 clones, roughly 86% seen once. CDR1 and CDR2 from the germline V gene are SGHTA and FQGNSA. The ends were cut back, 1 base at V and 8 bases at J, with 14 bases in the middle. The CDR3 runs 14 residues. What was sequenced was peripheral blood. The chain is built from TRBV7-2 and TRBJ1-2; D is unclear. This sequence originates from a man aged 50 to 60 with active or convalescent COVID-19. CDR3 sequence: CASSLGPGAEGYTF. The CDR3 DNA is TGTGCCAGCAGCTTAGGACCGGGTGCCGAGGGCTACACCTTC.